What follows are 14 T cell receptor beta chains derived from one specimen sequenced in a study of T cell changes during pregnancy in multiple sclerosis. Clones were sequenced by immunoSEQ multiplex PCR, and TCRdb holds only the in-frame ones, with some missing. Here the sample spans some 41,000 clones, 80% to 90% being singletons. Source: CD4+ T cells from peripheral blood mononuclear cells, taken after pregnancy. Receptors originate from a female donor with multiple sclerosis, enrolled in a pregnancy study.

The chain uses TRBV9 and TRBJ2-3; 7 bases align to TRBD1. The germline CDR1 and CDR2 sequences are SGDLS and YYNGEE. Trimming took 0 bases from V and 5 from J; bases not matched to a gene: 6. This CDR3 is built from 15 residues. The CDR3: CASSVDRGQGDTQYF. The CDR3, as DNA: TGTGCCAGCAGCGTAGACAGGGGCCAAGGAGATACGCAGTATTTT.

The CDR3 spells CAWSVGLSSYEQYF. The CDR3 region has the DNA TGTGCCTGGAGTGTTGGTCTTAGCTCCTACGAGCAGTACTTC. J is TRBJ2-7 and V is TRBV30; D is uncertain. The V end was cut by 0 bases, the J end by 0 bases, with 9 bases between. CDR1 and CDR2 (germline): GTSNPN, SVGIG (reference sequence). This CDR3 has 14 residues.

The chain has TRBV30 and TRBJ2-3, with 7 bases fitting TRBD1. The germline V gene has CDR1 GTSNPN and CDR2 SVGIG (reference sequence). Trimming cost V 2 bases and J 3 bases; bases outside gene matches: 8. CDR3 size: 15 residues. The chain's CDR3 is CAWSSPDRPTDTQYF. In nucleotides, the CDR3 is TGTGCCTGGAGTTCCCCGGACAGGCCGACAGATACGCAGTATTTT.

The chain has TRBV5-1 and TRBJ2-1; no reliable D call. The CDR3 has 14 residues. Germline lookup yields CDR1 SGHRS and CDR2 YFSETQ. Trimming shortened V by 1 base and J by 2 bases, and 7 bases separated the two germline ends. DNA for the CDR3: TGCGCCAGCAGCTTGTCTGGGCCCTACAATGAGCAGTTCTTC. Its protein is CASSLSGPYNEQFF. Variable domain in full (rest from reference TRBV5-1 and TRBJ2-1): KAGVTQTPRYLIKTRGQQVTLSCSPISGHRSVSWYQQTPGQGLQFLFEYFSETQRNKGNFPGRFSGRQFSNSRSEMNVSTLELGDSALYLCASSLSGPYNEQFFGPGTRLTVL.

The chain recombines TRBV7-9 with TRBJ2-1; 7 bases are a match to TRBD2. V shed 3 bases, J shed 3 bases, and the junction held 8 bases outside the gene matches. CDR3 size: 16 residues. Germline V gives CDR1 SEHNR, CDR2 FQNEAQ (reference sequence). CDR3 amino acids: CASSFFRTRGYNEQFF. The CDR3 coding sequence is TGTGCCAGCAGCTTTTTCCGGACTAGGGGCTACAATGAGCAGTTCTTC.

The V gene is TRBV6-6, the J gene TRBJ1-2; the D is unclear. Germline V gene sequence: CDR1 MNHNY, CDR2 SVGAGI (reference sequence). The CDR3 extends over 15 amino acids. Between the trimmed V and J ends, which lost 5 bases and 0 bases, there was a span of 13 bases. The CDR3 DNA follows: TGTGCCAGCAGTCCCCGCCGAGAACCTAACTATGGCTACACCTTC. Encoded protein: CASSPRREPNYGYTF.

This clone appeared a single time. The rearrangement links TRBV29-1 to TRBJ1-1, with unresolved D. Between the trimmed V and J ends, which lost 7 bases and 0 bases, there was a span of 12 bases. CDR1 and CDR2 from the germline V gene are SQVTM and ANQGSEA. The CDR3 is made up of 13 amino acids. CDR3 sequence: CSAAAGMNTEAFF. The CDR3 region has the DNA TGCAGCGCCGCCGCGGGTATGAACACTGAAGCTTTCTTT.

The chain recombines TRBV10-3 with TRBJ2-7; D is unresolved. V gave up 4 bases and J gave up 4 bases, with 5 bases separating them. CDR3 length: 11 amino acids. Looked up from germline, CDR1 is ENHRY and CDR2 is SYGVKD. This chain's CDR3 is CAISVGYEQYF. The CDR3 DNA follows: TGTGCCATCAGTGTCGGGTACGAGCAGTACTTC.

The chain employs TRBV9 and TRBJ2-3; 8 bases are shared with TRBD1. J lost 1 base, V lost 4 bases, and 2 bases had no gene match. Germline V gives CDR1 SGDLS, CDR2 YYNGEE. CDR3 length: 14 residues. The CDR3 spells CASSLGQGTDTQYF. CDR3 DNA: TGTGCCAGCAGCTTGGGACAGGGCACAGATACGCAGTATTTT.

This chain uses TRBV5-4 with TRBJ2-7; 11 bases match TRBD2. Germline V gives CDR1 SGHNT, CDR2 YYREEE (reference sequence). V shed 2 bases and J 2 bases; nucleotides not matched to a gene: 3. The CDR3 length is 15 residues. The CDR3 nucleotides are TGTGCCAGCAGCTTTAGCGGGAGGGCGCCCTACGAGCAGTACTTC. Its protein product is CASSFSGRAPYEQYF.

The chain carries TRBV19 and TRBJ2-6; 12 bases align to TRBD2. Looked up from germline, CDR1 is LNHDA and CDR2 is SQIVND (reference sequence). The CDR3 contains 17 residues. With 6 bases clipped from V and 2 bases from J, the junction kept 5 bases outside the gene matches. Written as DNA, the CDR3 is TGTGCCAGTAGCGGACTAGCGGGAAATGCTGGGGCCAACGTCCTGACTTTC. Its translation: CASSGLAGNAGANVLTF.

This clone was seen just once. The gene calls are TRBV4-1 and TRBJ1-1; TRBD1 aligns across 11 bases. Unmatched junction bases numbered 7, after V lost 0 bases and J lost 1 base. The CDR3 loop spans 18 amino acids. Germline-derived CDR1 and CDR2 are MGHRA and YSYEKL. The CDR3 bases are TGCGCCAGCAGCCAAGATGCGGGACAGGGGGTCGGGAACACTGAAGCTTTCTTT. Protein product: CASSQDAGQGVGNTEAFF.

The V call is TRBV18, the J call TRBJ2-4; 7 nucleotides match TRBD1. With V trimmed by 2 bases and J by 7 bases, 2 bases remained unmatched. Germline V CDR1 and CDR2: KGHSH, LQKENI. The CDR3 is 13 amino acids. The CDR3 region is CASSPSQGNIQYF. In nucleotides, the CDR3 is TGTGCCAGCTCACCATCACAGGGGAACATTCAGTACTTC.

V and J are TRBV5-1 and TRBJ2-6, with TRBD1 matching 8 bases. CDR3 length: 18 residues. Germline V CDR1 and CDR2: SGHRS, YFSETQ. V trimming: 0 bases; J trimming: 2 bases; junction bases outside the gene matches: 7. CDR3 in DNA: TGCGCCAGCAGCTTGGTCGGACAGGGATCGGCTGGGGCCAACGTCCTGACTTTC. It yields the protein CASSLVGQGSAGANVLTF.